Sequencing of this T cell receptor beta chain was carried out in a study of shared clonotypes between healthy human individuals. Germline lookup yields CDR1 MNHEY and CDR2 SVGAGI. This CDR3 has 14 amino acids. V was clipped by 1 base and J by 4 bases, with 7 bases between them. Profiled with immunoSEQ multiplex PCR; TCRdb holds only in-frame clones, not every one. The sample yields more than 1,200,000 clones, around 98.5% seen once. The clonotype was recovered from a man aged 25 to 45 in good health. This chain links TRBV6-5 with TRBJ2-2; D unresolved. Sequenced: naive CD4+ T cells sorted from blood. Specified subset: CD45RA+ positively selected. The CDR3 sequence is CASSYFPSTGELFF. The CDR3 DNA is TGTGCCAGCAGTTACTTTCCTTCCACCGGGGAGCTGTTTTTT.